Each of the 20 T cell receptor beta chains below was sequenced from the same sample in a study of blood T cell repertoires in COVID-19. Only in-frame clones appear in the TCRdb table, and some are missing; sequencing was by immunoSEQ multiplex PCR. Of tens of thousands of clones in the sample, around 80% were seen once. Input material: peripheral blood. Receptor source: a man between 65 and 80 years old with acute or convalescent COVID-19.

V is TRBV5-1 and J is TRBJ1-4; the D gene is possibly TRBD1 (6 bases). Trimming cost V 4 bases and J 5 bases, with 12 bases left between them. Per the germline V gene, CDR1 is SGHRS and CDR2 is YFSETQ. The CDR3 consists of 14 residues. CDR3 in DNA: TGCGCCAGCAGCACCTCCGGGACAAATGAAAAACTGTTTTTT. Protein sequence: CASSTSGTNEKLFF.

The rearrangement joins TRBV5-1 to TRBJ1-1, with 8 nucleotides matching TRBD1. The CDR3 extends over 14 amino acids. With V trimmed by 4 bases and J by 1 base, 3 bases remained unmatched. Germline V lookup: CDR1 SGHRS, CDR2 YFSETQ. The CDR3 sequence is CASSTDRGNTEAFF. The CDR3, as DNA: TGCGCCAGCAGCACAGACAGGGGGAACACTGAAGCTTTCTTT.

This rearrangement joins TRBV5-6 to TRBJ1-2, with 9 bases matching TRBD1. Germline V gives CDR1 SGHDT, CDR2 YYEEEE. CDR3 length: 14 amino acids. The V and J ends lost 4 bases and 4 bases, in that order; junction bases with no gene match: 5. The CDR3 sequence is CASSRDRVGYGYTF. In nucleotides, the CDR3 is TGTGCCAGCAGCCGGGACAGGGTAGGCTATGGCTACACCTTC.

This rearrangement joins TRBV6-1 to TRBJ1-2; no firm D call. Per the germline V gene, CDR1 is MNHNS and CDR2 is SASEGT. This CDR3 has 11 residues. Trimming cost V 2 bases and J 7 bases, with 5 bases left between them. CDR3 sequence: CASSELSGYTF. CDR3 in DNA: TGTGCCAGCAGTGAACTCAGTGGCTACACCTTC.

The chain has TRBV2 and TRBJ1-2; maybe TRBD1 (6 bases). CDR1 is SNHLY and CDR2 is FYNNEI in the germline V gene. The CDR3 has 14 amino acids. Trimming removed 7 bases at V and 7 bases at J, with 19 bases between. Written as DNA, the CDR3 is TGTGCCAGCAAATATGAAAACAGGGCTTTTGGCTACACCTTC. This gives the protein CASKYENRAFGYTF.

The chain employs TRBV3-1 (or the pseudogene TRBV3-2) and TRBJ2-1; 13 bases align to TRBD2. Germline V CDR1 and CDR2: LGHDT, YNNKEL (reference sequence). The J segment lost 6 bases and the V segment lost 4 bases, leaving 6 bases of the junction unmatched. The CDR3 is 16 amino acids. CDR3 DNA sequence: TGTGCCAGCAGCCGTGTACTAGCGGGGGGGAGCAATGAGCAGTTCTTC. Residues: CASSRVLAGGSNEQFF.

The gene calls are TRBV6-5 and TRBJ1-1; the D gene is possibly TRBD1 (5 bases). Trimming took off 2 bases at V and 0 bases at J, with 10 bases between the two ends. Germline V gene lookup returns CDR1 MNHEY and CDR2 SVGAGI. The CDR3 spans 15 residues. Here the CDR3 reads CASSYDAGLNTEAFF. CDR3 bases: TGTGCCAGCAGTTACGATGCAGGGCTGAACACTGAAGCTTTCTTT.

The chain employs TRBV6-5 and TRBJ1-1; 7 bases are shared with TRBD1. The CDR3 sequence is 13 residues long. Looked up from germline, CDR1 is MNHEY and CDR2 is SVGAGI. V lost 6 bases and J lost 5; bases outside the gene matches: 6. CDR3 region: CASRRAGGTEAFF. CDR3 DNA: TGTGCCAGCAGGAGGGCAGGGGGGACTGAAGCTTTCTTT.

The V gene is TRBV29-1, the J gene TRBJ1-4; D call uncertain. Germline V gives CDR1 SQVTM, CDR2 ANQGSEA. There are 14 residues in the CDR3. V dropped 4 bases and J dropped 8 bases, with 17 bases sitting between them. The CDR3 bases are TGCAGCGTTGTGGTGGCGGGAATAGGGGAAAAACTGTTTTTT. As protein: CSVVVAGIGEKLFF.

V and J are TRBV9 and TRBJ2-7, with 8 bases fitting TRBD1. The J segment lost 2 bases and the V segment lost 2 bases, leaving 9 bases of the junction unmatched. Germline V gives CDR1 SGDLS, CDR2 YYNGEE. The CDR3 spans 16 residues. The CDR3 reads CASSVLDRADTYEQYF. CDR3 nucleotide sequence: TGTGCCAGCAGCGTCTTGGACAGGGCCGACACCTACGAGCAGTACTTC.

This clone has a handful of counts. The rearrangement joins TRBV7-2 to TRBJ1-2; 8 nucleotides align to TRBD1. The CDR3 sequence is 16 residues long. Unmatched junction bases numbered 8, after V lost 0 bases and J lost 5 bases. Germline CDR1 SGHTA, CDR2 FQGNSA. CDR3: CASSLARGQGPYGYTF. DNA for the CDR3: TGTGCCAGCAGCTTAGCGCGAGGACAGGGCCCTTATGGCTACACCTTC.

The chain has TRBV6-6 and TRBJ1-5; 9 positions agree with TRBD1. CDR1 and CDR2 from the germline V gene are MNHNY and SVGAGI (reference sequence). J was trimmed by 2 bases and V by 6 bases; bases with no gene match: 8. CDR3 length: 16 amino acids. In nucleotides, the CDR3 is TGTGCCAGCAGCCCAGTGGACAGGGGCGGCAATCAGCCCCAGCATTTT. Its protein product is CASSPVDRGGNQPQHF.

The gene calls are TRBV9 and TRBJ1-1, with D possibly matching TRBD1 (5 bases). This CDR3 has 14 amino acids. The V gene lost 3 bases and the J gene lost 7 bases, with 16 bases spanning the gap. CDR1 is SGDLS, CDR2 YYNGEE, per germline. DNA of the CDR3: TGTGCCAGCAGCGCGAGAATCAGGGAGGGTGAAGCTTTCTTT. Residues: CASSARIREGEAFF.

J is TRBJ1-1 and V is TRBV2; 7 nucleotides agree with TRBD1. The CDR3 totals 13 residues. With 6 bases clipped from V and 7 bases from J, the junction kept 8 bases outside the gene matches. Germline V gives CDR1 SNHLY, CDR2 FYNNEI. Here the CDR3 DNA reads TGTGCCAGCAGGGGGGCAGGGGGAGGTGAAGCTTTCTTT. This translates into CASRGAGGGEAFF.

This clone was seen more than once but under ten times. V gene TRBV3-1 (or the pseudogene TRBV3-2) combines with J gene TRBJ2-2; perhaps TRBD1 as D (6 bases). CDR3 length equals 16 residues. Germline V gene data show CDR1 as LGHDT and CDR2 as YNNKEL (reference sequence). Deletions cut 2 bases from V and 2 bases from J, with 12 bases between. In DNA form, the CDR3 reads TGTGCCAGCAGCCAACTGGTGACAGGCAACACCGGGGAGCTGTTTTTT. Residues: CASSQLVTGNTGELFF.

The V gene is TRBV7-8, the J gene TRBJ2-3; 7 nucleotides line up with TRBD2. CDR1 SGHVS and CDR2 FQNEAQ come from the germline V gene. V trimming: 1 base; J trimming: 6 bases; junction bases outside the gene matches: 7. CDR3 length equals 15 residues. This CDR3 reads CASSLVTSSRDTQYF. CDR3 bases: TGTGCCAGCAGCTTAGTGACTAGCTCACGTGATACGCAGTATTTT.

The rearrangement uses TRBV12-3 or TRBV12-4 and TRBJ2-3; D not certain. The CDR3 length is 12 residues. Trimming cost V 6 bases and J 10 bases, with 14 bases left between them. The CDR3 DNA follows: TGTGCCAGCAGCCCGACACCTCATTCGCAGTATTTT. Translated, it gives CASSPTPHSQYF.

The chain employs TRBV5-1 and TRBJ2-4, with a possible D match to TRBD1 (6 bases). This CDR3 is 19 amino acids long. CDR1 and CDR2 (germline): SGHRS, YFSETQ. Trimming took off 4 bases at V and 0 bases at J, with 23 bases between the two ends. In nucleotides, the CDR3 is TGCGCCAGCAGCCCTACACAGGGCACGGGTAAACTAGCCAAAAACATTCAGTACTTC. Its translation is CASSPTQGTGKLAKNIQYF. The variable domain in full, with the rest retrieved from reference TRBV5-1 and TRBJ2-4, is KAGVTQTPRYLIKTRGQQVTLSCSPISGHRSVSWYQQTPGQGLQFLFEYFSETQRNKGNFPGRFSGRQFSNSRSEMNVSTLELGDSALYLCASSPTQGTGKLAKNIQYFGAGTRLSVL.

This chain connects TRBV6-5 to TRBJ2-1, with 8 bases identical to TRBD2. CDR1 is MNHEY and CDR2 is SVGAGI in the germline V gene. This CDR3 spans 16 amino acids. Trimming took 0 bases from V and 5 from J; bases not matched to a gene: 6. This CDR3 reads CASSYSMGGGNNEQFF. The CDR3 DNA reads TGTGCCAGCAGTTACTCGATGGGCGGGGGGAACAATGAGCAGTTCTTC.

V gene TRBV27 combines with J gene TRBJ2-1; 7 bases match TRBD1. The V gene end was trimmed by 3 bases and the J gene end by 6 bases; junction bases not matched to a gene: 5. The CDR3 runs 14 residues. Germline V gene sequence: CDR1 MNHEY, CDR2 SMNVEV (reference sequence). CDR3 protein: CASSFGQAPNEQFF. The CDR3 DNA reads TGTGCCAGCAGTTTCGGACAGGCCCCCAATGAGCAGTTCTTC.